This TCR beta chain was captured in a study of regulatory T cells in long-lasting Graves disease. Time point given: newly diagnosed GD, antithyroid drugs for less than 3 months. Researchers made the TCR library from RNA that was extracted from PBMCs. Construction of TCR beta libraries relied on iRepertoire HTBI primers and on Arm-PCR targeting CDR3 regions. TCRdb analysed the multiplex PCR reads with MiXCR anew, one entry per CDR3 protein. The repertoire has 440,000 or so distinct CDR3 sequences, 15% of them found once; the top ten carry 15% to 20%. Note on this clonotype: What it binds is unknown.

General study results and limits: Thyroid tissue was not sampled; only peripheral blood was.

The germline V gene encodes CDR1 LGHNA and CDR2 YNFKEQ. Trimming pared 0 bases from V and 0 bases from J, leaving 12 bases between. This CDR3 comprises 18 residues. These data were also reused for a study on T cells in Graves' hyperthyroidism and ophthalmopathy. That work contributes: First-round RT-PCR targeting the TCR CDR3 was performed with the HTBI primer set.

Sequenced material: peripheral blood mononuclear cells (PBMCs), taken at new diagnosis, from a patient treated with antithyroid drugs. V and J are TRBV4-2 and TRBJ1-6; D gene unclear. The receptor comes from a woman in her 30s with Graves disease. This CDR3 reads CASSQEAGRSSYNSPLHF. For the CDR3, the DNA is TGTGCCAGCAGCCAAGAAGCGGGAAGGAGCTCCTATAATTCACCCCTCCACTTT.